Listed below are T cell receptor beta chains from one sample, sequenced in a study of T cell changes during pregnancy in multiple sclerosis. Produced via immunoSEQ multiplex PCR; TCRdb's table is partial and in-frame only. Seen here are tens of thousands of clones, 90% to 97% observed once, and the top ten hold under 2.5%. The material was CD8+ T cells from peripheral blood mononuclear cells, obtained after pregnancy. These receptors all stem from a female donor with multiple sclerosis, enrolled in a pregnancy study. CDR3s include the opening cysteine and the closing phenylalanine or tryptophan. D genes are given only for firm matches. A clone size is listed for some rows: how often the clone was seen (once, few, many), or a class if it is expanded.

d_gene: TRBD1; j_gene: TRBJ1-1; abundance: -; v_gene: TRBV11-3; CDR3aa: CASSVRGEDTEAFF; CDR3nt: TGTGCCAGCAGCGTCAGGGGGGAGGACACTGAAGCTTTCTTT
d_gene: -; j_gene: TRBJ2-2; abundance: -; v_gene: TRBV5-6; CDR3aa: CASSLAGRQGWGDTGELFF; CDR3nt: TGTGCCAGCAGCTTGGCCGGCCGGCAGGGTTGGGGTGACACCGGGGAGCTGTTTTTT
d_gene: TRBD1; j_gene: TRBJ2-1; abundance: -; v_gene: TRBV7-9; CDR3aa: CASSAGVGQGVFYEQFF; CDR3nt: TGTGCCAGCAGCGCAGGGGTAGGACAGGGGGTCTTCTATGAGCAGTTCTTC
d_gene: -; j_gene: TRBJ1-2; abundance: -; v_gene: TRBV28; CDR3aa: CASSLQAGGNYGYTF; CDR3nt: TGTGCCAGCAGTCTGCAGGCGGGAGGTAACTATGGCTACACCTTC
d_gene: -; j_gene: TRBJ2-5; abundance: -; v_gene: TRBV28; CDR3aa: CASSFSPTRPQETQYF; CDR3nt: TGTGCCAGCAGTTTCTCCCCGACTAGACCACAAGAGACCCAGTACTTC
d_gene: TRBD2; j_gene: TRBJ2-7; abundance: -; v_gene: TRBV7-2; CDR3aa: CASSLSTSGRNEQYF; CDR3nt: TGTGCCAGCAGCTTATCAACTAGCGGGAGAAACGAGCAGTACTTC
d_gene: TRBD1; j_gene: TRBJ2-7; abundance: -; v_gene: TRBV7-2; CDR3aa: CASSPGQGVSEQYF; CDR3nt: TGTGCCAGCAGTCCGGGACAGGGGGTTTCCGAGCAGTACTTC
d_gene: -; j_gene: TRBJ1-2; abundance: -; v_gene: TRBV27; CDR3aa: CASSLYRDLKKQYGYTF; CDR3nt: TGTGCCAGCAGTTTATACAGGGACCTAAAAAAACAGTATGGCTACACCTTC
d_gene: -; j_gene: TRBJ2-2; abundance: -; v_gene: TRBV11-3; CDR3aa: CASSLGRGTNTGELFF; CDR3nt: TGTGCCAGCAGCTTAGGCCGGGGGACGAACACCGGGGAGCTGTTTTTT
d_gene: TRBD1; j_gene: TRBJ2-2; abundance: once; v_gene: TRBV6-5; CDR3aa: CASSYLQGASTGELFF; CDR3nt: TGTGCCAGCAGTTATCTACAGGGGGCTAGTACCGGGGAGCTGTTTTTT
d_gene: -; j_gene: TRBJ1-1; abundance: -; v_gene: TRBV19; CDR3aa: CASSRGLNTEAFF; CDR3nt: TGTGCCAGTAGTAGGGGCCTGAACACTGAAGCTTTCTTT
d_gene: TRBD2; j_gene: TRBJ2-5; abundance: -; v_gene: TRBV27; CDR3aa: CASSLEGPGLAVGETQYF; CDR3nt: TGTGCCAGCAGTTTAGAGGGGCCGGGACTAGCGGTGGGGGAGACCCAGTACTTC
d_gene: TRBD1; j_gene: TRBJ2-1; abundance: -; v_gene: TRBV5-1; CDR3aa: CASGPKIQGLVYNEQFF; CDR3nt: TGCGCCAGCGGCCCGAAAATACAGGGGTTAGTCTACAATGAGCAGTTCTTC
d_gene: TRBD2; j_gene: TRBJ2-1; abundance: -; v_gene: TRBV15; CDR3aa: CATSTSGSSYNEQFF; CDR3nt: TGTGCCACCAGCACCAGCGGGAGTTCCTACAATGAGCAGTTCTTC
d_gene: -; j_gene: TRBJ1-2; abundance: -; v_gene: TRBV27; CDR3aa: CATRGGPANYGYTF; CDR3nt: TGTGCCACCCGGGGGGGTCCTGCTAACTATGGCTACACCTTC
d_gene: -; j_gene: TRBJ1-2; abundance: -; v_gene: TRBV6-1; CDR3aa: CASSGQYRRREPHYGYTF; CDR3nt: TGTGCCAGCAGTGGACAATACCGGAGGAGGGAACCTCACTATGGCTACACCTTC
d_gene: -; j_gene: TRBJ2-2; abundance: -; v_gene: TRBV6-4; CDR3aa: CASRTLGQWDTGELFF; CDR3nt: TGTGCCAGCAGGACCCTTGGACAGTGGGACACCGGGGAGCTGTTTTTT
d_gene: -; j_gene: TRBJ1-2; abundance: -; v_gene: TRBV28; CDR3aa: CASSFPGLNGYTF; CDR3nt: TGTGCCAGCAGTTTCCCAGGGTTAAACGGCTACACCTTC
d_gene: -; j_gene: TRBJ2-1; abundance: -; v_gene: TRBV2; CDR3aa: CASSEGTPTYNEQFF; CDR3nt: TGTGCCAGCAGTGAAGGGACACCTACCTACAATGAGCAGTTCTTC
d_gene: TRBD2; j_gene: TRBJ2-3; abundance: once; v_gene: TRBV28; CDR3aa: CASSLNPYEASGITDTQYF; CDR3nt: TGTGCCAGCAGTTTAAACCCCTATGAAGCTAGCGGGATCACAGATACGCAGTATTTT
d_gene: -; j_gene: TRBJ2-1; abundance: few; v_gene: TRBV7-9; CDR3aa: CASSQAINEQFF; CDR3nt: TGTGCCAGCAGCCAAGCCATCAATGAGCAGTTCTTC
d_gene: -; j_gene: TRBJ2-7; abundance: -; v_gene: TRBV6-5; CDR3aa: CASSYRSSYEQYF; CDR3nt: TGTGCCAGCAGTTACAGGAGCTCCTACGAGCAGTACTTC
d_gene: TRBD1; j_gene: TRBJ1-1; abundance: once; v_gene: TRBV18; CDR3aa: CASSLRQGLTEAFF; CDR3nt: TGTGCCAGCTCACTTCGACAGGGCCTCACTGAAGCTTTCTTT
d_gene: -; j_gene: TRBJ1-5; abundance: -; v_gene: TRBV19; CDR3aa: CASSKGARSNQPQHF; CDR3nt: TGTGCCAGTTCTAAAGGGGCGCGTAGCAATCAGCCCCAGCATTTT
d_gene: -; j_gene: TRBJ1-5; abundance: -; v_gene: TRBV7-9; CDR3aa: CASSLVGQPQHF; CDR3nt: TGTGCCAGCAGCTTAGTTGGCCAGCCCCAGCATTTT
d_gene: TRBD1; j_gene: TRBJ1-2; abundance: -; v_gene: TRBV5-6; CDR3aa: CASRVYRGPGYGYTF; CDR3nt: TGTGCCAGCAGAGTATACAGGGGGCCCGGCTATGGCTACACCTTC
d_gene: -; j_gene: TRBJ2-7; abundance: -; v_gene: TRBV19; CDR3aa: CASSMGPDEQYF; CDR3nt: TGTGCCAGTAGTATGGGGCCCGACGAGCAGTACTTC
d_gene: -; j_gene: TRBJ2-3; abundance: -; v_gene: TRBV20-1; CDR3aa: CSAKRVNTQYF; CDR3nt: TGCAGTGCTAAGCGGGTCAATACGCAGTATTTT
d_gene: -; j_gene: TRBJ2-2; abundance: -; v_gene: TRBV7-9; CDR3aa: CASSSTYRDTITGELFF; CDR3nt: TGTGCCAGCAGCTCCACCTACCGGGACACTATCACCGGGGAGCTGTTTTTT
d_gene: -; j_gene: TRBJ2-5; abundance: -; v_gene: TRBV6-5; CDR3aa: CASSTYQETQYF; CDR3nt: TGTGCCAGCAGTACCTATCAAGAGACCCAGTACTTC
d_gene: -; j_gene: TRBJ2-7; abundance: -; v_gene: TRBV9; CDR3aa: CASSSPPSGSREQYF; CDR3nt: TGTGCCAGCAGCTCCCCCCCCTCAGGTTCCAGGGAGCAGTACTTC
d_gene: -; j_gene: TRBJ1-2; abundance: -; v_gene: TRBV6-6; CDR3aa: CASSYSPGLDYGYTF; CDR3nt: TGTGCCAGCAGTTACTCGCCAGGGTTGGACTATGGCTACACCTTC
d_gene: -; j_gene: TRBJ2-3; abundance: once; v_gene: TRBV7-8; CDR3aa: CASSLHQGDTQYF; CDR3nt: TGTGCCAGCAGCTTACATCAGGGAGATACGCAGTATTTT
d_gene: TRBD2; j_gene: TRBJ2-1; abundance: -; v_gene: TRBV2; CDR3aa: CASCPPLAGNNEQFF; CDR3nt: TGTGCCAGTTGTCCCCCGCTAGCGGGTAACAATGAGCAGTTCTTC
d_gene: -; j_gene: TRBJ2-7; abundance: -; v_gene: TRBV4-3; CDR3aa: CASSPSLGGGDYEQYF; CDR3nt: TGCGCCAGCAGCCCCTCACTCGGAGGCGGAGACTACGAGCAGTACTTC
d_gene: -; j_gene: TRBJ2-7; abundance: -; v_gene: TRBV27; CDR3aa: CASSLSQGENFYEQYF; CDR3nt: TGTGCCAGCAGTTTATCCCAGGGCGAAAATTTCTACGAGCAGTACTTC
d_gene: -; j_gene: TRBJ1-5; abundance: -; v_gene: TRBV27; CDR3aa: CASSGGETGSNQPQHF; CDR3nt: TGTGCCAGCTCTGGCGGGGAAACGGGTAGCAATCAGCCCCAGCATTTT
d_gene: -; j_gene: TRBJ1-1; abundance: -; v_gene: TRBV14; CDR3aa: CASSPNSLHTEAFF; CDR3nt: TGTGCCAGCAGCCCCAACTCCCTTCACACTGAAGCTTTCTTT
d_gene: -; j_gene: TRBJ1-1; abundance: -; v_gene: TRBV15; CDR3aa: CATSRDTGMNTEAFF; CDR3nt: TGTGCCACCAGCAGAGACACAGGGATGAACACTGAAGCTTTCTTT
d_gene: -; j_gene: TRBJ1-1; abundance: -; v_gene: TRBV29-1; CDR3aa: CSVQGMKAEAFF; CDR3nt: TGCAGCGTTCAGGGGATGAAGGCTGAAGCTTTCTTT
d_gene: -; j_gene: TRBJ2-7; abundance: -; v_gene: TRBV9; CDR3aa: CASSPDWNEQYF; CDR3nt: TGTGCCAGCAGCCCCGACTGGAACGAGCAGTACTTC
d_gene: -; j_gene: TRBJ2-7; abundance: once; v_gene: TRBV7-9; CDR3aa: CASSPDEQYF; CDR3nt: TGTGCCAGCAGCCCCGACGAGCAGTACTTC
d_gene: -; j_gene: TRBJ2-7; abundance: -; v_gene: TRBV7-8; CDR3aa: CASSLAYYLREQYF; CDR3nt: TGTGCCAGCAGCTTAGCGTACTATTTACGAGAGCAGTACTTC
d_gene: TRBD1; j_gene: TRBJ2-3; abundance: -; v_gene: TRBV19; CDR3aa: CASSIVPGGLNTQYF; CDR3nt: TGTGCCAGTAGTATAGTCCCAGGGGGCTTGAATACGCAGTATTTT
d_gene: TRBD1; j_gene: TRBJ2-7; abundance: -; v_gene: TRBV27; CDR3aa: CASSLDRGYEQYF; CDR3nt: TGTGCCAGCAGTTTGGACAGGGGGTACGAGCAGTACTTC
d_gene: -; j_gene: TRBJ1-5; abundance: -; v_gene: TRBV30; CDR3aa: CAWSAGGNQPQHF; CDR3nt: TGTGCCTGGAGTGCAGGGGGCAATCAGCCCCAGCATTTT
d_gene: -; j_gene: TRBJ2-7; abundance: -; v_gene: TRBV19; CDR3aa: CASSMRPGGSDEQYF; CDR3nt: TGTGCCAGTAGTATGCGGCCAGGCGGGTCCGACGAGCAGTACTTC
d_gene: TRBD2; j_gene: TRBJ2-1; abundance: -; v_gene: TRBV5-3; CDR3aa: CARIKSGGDSGRAIDEQFF; CDR3nt: TGTGCCAGAATCAAATCCGGTGGGGATAGCGGGAGGGCCATTGATGAGCAGTTCTTC
d_gene: TRBD2; j_gene: TRBJ2-7; abundance: -; v_gene: TRBV25-1; CDR3aa: CASSPLAGGDKEQYF; CDR3nt: TGTGCCAGCAGTCCCTTAGCGGGAGGGGATAAGGAGCAGTACTTC
d_gene: -; j_gene: TRBJ2-7; abundance: -; v_gene: TRBV5-1; CDR3aa: CASSPRDNSYEQYF; CDR3nt: TGCGCCAGCAGTCCCCGGGACAACTCCTACGAGCAGTACTTC
d_gene: TRBD2; j_gene: TRBJ2-1; abundance: -; v_gene: TRBV5-1; CDR3aa: CASSLLGRAAVGDEQFF; CDR3nt: TGCGCCAGCAGCTTGCTCGGGAGGGCCGCGGTGGGTGATGAGCAGTTCTTC
d_gene: -; j_gene: TRBJ1-2; abundance: -; v_gene: TRBV2; CDR3aa: CASSSSHLMNPGYTF; CDR3nt: TGTGCCAGCAGTTCTTCACATCTCATGAATCCTGGCTACACCTTC
d_gene: -; j_gene: TRBJ1-5; abundance: once; v_gene: TRBV5-8; CDR3aa: CASSLPGRPLPQHF; CDR3nt: TGTGCCAGCAGCTTGCCAGGCAGACCCCTGCCCCAGCATTTT
d_gene: -; j_gene: TRBJ2-3; abundance: -; v_gene: TRBV10-2; CDR3aa: CASIELKGGTDTQYF; CDR3nt: TGCGCCAGCATAGAGCTAAAAGGGGGCACAGATACGCAGTATTTT
d_gene: -; j_gene: TRBJ2-7; abundance: -; v_gene: TRBV4-1; CDR3aa: CASSPPGQPHEQYF; CDR3nt: TGCGCCAGCAGCCCTCCGGGTCAGCCCCACGAGCAGTACTTC